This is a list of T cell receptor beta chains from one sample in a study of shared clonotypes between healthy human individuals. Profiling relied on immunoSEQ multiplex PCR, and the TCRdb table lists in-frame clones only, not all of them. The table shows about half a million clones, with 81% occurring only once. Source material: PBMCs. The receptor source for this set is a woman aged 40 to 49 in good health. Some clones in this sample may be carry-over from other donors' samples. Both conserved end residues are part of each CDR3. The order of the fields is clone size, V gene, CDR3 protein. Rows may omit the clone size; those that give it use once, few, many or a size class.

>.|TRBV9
CASSPLRDTQYF
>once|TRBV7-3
CASSPTPPRTGDKAFF
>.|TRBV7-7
CASSLGRNGETQYF
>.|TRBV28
CATAGGPWDEQFF
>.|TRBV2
CASKSDRGDNQPQHF
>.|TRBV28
CASSPLISLAVNTDTQYF
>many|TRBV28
CASSAVKEQFF
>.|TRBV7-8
CASSPGEINYGYTF
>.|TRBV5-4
CASSLGGRGATEAFF
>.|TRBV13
CASSLAFSWPYNEQFF
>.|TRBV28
CASSLLDRPNTEAFF
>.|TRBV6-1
CASQGGQRIYEQYF
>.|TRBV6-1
CASSDLGPAEQFF
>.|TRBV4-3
CASSQERTSFYEQYF
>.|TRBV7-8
CASSLPPDGKIEQYF
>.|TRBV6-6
CASSSITSSNYGYTF
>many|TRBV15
CATSRGADYEQYF
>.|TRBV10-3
CAISAEQGTEAFF
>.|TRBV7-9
CASKTAGVGEQYF
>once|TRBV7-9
CASSHSDKANEKLFF
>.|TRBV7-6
CASSSGGGTYEQYF
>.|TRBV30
CAWSDVFLGYTF
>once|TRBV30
CAWSVTVQETQYF
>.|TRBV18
CASSPPAGDTQYF
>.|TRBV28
CASTKTGIETQYF
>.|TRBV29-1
CSVDRGNTGELFF
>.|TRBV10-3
CAISKGGGGLAAETQYF
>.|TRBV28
CASSLRNTEAFF
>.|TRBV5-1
CASRGNPQETQYF
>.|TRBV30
CAWSDVPRSGANVLTF
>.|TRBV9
CASSVSGTVSYEQYF
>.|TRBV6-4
CASSDRDNTEAFF
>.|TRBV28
CASSWYAGPETQYF
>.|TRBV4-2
CASSQVMGNTGELFF
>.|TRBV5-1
CASRPYRDLNTEAFF
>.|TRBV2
CASSVLGLYTEAFF
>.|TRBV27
CASSLGGFYNSPLHF
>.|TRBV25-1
CASSRPFGAQETQYF
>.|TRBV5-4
CASSSPGQGNTEAFF
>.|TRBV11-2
CASSLSGYEQYF
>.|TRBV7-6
CASSAHSQGANTEAFF
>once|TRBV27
CASSRGTGSGNTIYF
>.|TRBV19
CASSMTGGAYEQYF
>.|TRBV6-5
CAISREGYEQYF
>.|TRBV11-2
CASSLRGVTDTQYF
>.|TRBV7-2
CASSLVAVAVYYEQYF
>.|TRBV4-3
CASSQSPLPGRGETQYF
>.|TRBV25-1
CASRDLNTGELFF
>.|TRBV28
CASRGTSGSYSYNEQFF
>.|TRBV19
CASSKGTLDEQYF